This note documents a single TCR beta chain sequence. Its antigen remains unknown. This specimen comes from a study of T cells in Graves' hyperthyroidism and ophthalmopathy. Study as a whole: Prior to any treatment, at the point of initial diagnosis, peripheral blood was collected. Study results and caveats: Appearing also in blood were most of the thyroid clonotypes expanded above 0.001. Using 13 V-J features, a model discriminated ophthalmopathy from stable hyperthyroidism.

V dropped 3 bases and J dropped 7 bases, with 9 bases sitting between them. Germline V gene data show CDR1 as DFQATT and CDR2 as SNEGSKA (reference sequence). The CDR3 covers 12 residues. On the basis of clinical symptoms, serum thyroxine and TRAb, thyroid ultrasound and orbital computed tomography, diagnoses were made. Amplified TCR beta CDR3 regions derived from RNA transcripts. The TCR CDR3 first-round RT-PCR relied on the HTBI primer set. MiXCR was run by TCRdb on the multiplex PCR reads, yielding one entry per CDR3 protein. Here the sample spans around 540,000 distinct CDR3 sequences, 16% being singletons.

The chain combines TRBV20-1 with TRBJ2-2; no clear D. The specimen was blood. The TCR sequence derives from a young woman with Graves' ophthalmopathy. CDR3 in DNA: TGCAGTGCTAGCCAGGAGAACGGGGAGCTGTTTTTT. Translating gives CSASQENGELFF.